This is a list of T cell receptor beta chains from one sample in a study of human T cells and chemical hapten exposure. TCRdb re-analysed the RACE reads in MiXCR, keeping a single row per CDR3 protein. The sample lists 25,000 to 30,000 distinct CDR3 sequences, over 9% seen once, with 6.6% in the top ten. The sample was whole blood, taken in connection with sensitization to the hapten diphenylcyclopropenone (DPC). The receptors stem from a young man with alopecia areata. Some clones in this sample may be carry-over from other donors' samples. Each CDR3 is given with its conserved first and last residue. The D gene is left open where the match is weak. Clone size is stated in some rows and not others, as once, few, many or a class when expanded.

j_call: TRBJ1-6
d_call: .
clone_size: medium-sized
v_call: TRBV6-2/TRBV6-3
cdr3_aa: CASRVALNSPLHF

j_call: TRBJ2-7
d_call: .
clone_size: many
v_call: TRBV19
cdr3_aa: CASRFRPTYEQYF

j_call: TRBJ1-1
d_call: .
clone_size: few
v_call: TRBV7-2
cdr3_aa: CASSDGRDTFGRNTEAFF

j_call: TRBJ2-1
d_call: TRBD2
clone_size: many
v_call: TRBV7-2
cdr3_aa: CASILAGSYNEQFF

j_call: TRBJ1-1
d_call: .
clone_size: .
v_call: TRBV9
cdr3_aa: CASSVVRANTEAFF

j_call: TRBJ1-1
d_call: TRBD1
clone_size: many
v_call: TRBV29-1
cdr3_aa: CSVLGTENTEAFF

j_call: TRBJ2-7
d_call: TRBD1
clone_size: few
v_call: TRBV6-5
cdr3_aa: CASSPSGTGWIYEQYF

j_call: TRBJ2-1
d_call: TRBD2
clone_size: many
v_call: TRBV10-1
cdr3_aa: CASSGTSGRASYNEQFF

j_call: TRBJ1-1
d_call: TRBD1
clone_size: many
v_call: TRBV12-3/TRBV12-4
cdr3_aa: CASSNSQGIHEAFF

j_call: TRBJ1-5
d_call: .
clone_size: few
v_call: TRBV4-1
cdr3_aa: CASSQDLSVGYRSNQPQHF

j_call: TRBJ2-2
d_call: TRBD1
clone_size: .
v_call: TRBV7-6
cdr3_aa: CASSLQGANTGELFF

j_call: TRBJ1-2
d_call: .
clone_size: many
v_call: TRBV18
cdr3_aa: CASSSGPLYGYTF

j_call: TRBJ2-6
d_call: TRBD1
clone_size: many
v_call: TRBV7-8
cdr3_aa: CASRDRGSGANVLTF

j_call: TRBJ1-2
d_call: .
clone_size: .
v_call: TRBV7-9
cdr3_aa: CASSPPGAGYGYTF

j_call: TRBJ1-4
d_call: .
clone_size: many
v_call: TRBV20-1
cdr3_aa: CSASDSLNEKLFF

j_call: TRBJ1-5
d_call: .
clone_size: many
v_call: TRBV12-3/TRBV12-4
cdr3_aa: CASSFGRGNQPQHF

j_call: TRBJ1-1
d_call: .
clone_size: medium-sized
v_call: TRBV7-9
cdr3_aa: CASSWGAQAEAFF

j_call: TRBJ2-1
d_call: .
clone_size: many
v_call: TRBV11-2
cdr3_aa: CASSWGRAPSHSYNEQFF

j_call: TRBJ1-1
d_call: TRBD1
clone_size: many
v_call: TRBV2
cdr3_aa: CASSAMTGGLEAFF

j_call: TRBJ2-1
d_call: .
clone_size: .
v_call: TRBV12-3/TRBV12-4
cdr3_aa: CASSPQASSYNEQFF

j_call: TRBJ2-3
d_call: .
clone_size: many
v_call: TRBV11-2
cdr3_aa: CASRTGPYTDTQYF

j_call: TRBJ2-3
d_call: .
clone_size: many
v_call: TRBV6-2/TRBV6-3
cdr3_aa: CASTEFPDTQYF

j_call: TRBJ2-3
d_call: TRBD2
clone_size: .
v_call: TRBV27
cdr3_aa: CASSFSGSRTDTQYF

j_call: TRBJ2-7
d_call: TRBD1
clone_size: .
v_call: TRBV29-1
cdr3_aa: CSGGQGAYEQYF

j_call: TRBJ2-7
d_call: .
clone_size: medium-sized
v_call: TRBV27
cdr3_aa: CASSLSPVSDEQYF

j_call: TRBJ2-3
d_call: .
clone_size: .
v_call: TRBV20-1
cdr3_aa: CSARLPGQLITDTQYF

j_call: TRBJ2-2
d_call: TRBD2
clone_size: many
v_call: TRBV6-2/TRBV6-3
cdr3_aa: CASRRLAVFTGELFF

j_call: TRBJ1-5
d_call: .
clone_size: many
v_call: TRBV6-5
cdr3_aa: CASSYSGPTKGQPQHF

j_call: TRBJ2-5
d_call: .
clone_size: .
v_call: TRBV27
cdr3_aa: CASSFRTRGGQETQYF

j_call: TRBJ1-3
d_call: .
clone_size: few
v_call: TRBV20-1
cdr3_aa: CSAKGTNSGNTIYF

j_call: TRBJ1-4
d_call: TRBD1
clone_size: few
v_call: TRBV6-5
cdr3_aa: CASSSGTGAGNEKLFF

j_call: TRBJ1-2
d_call: .
clone_size: many
v_call: TRBV6-5
cdr3_aa: CASSPTTDYGYTF

j_call: TRBJ2-5
d_call: .
clone_size: .
v_call: TRBV18
cdr3_aa: CASSPVLQETQYF

j_call: TRBJ1-1
d_call: .
clone_size: .
v_call: TRBV20-1
cdr3_aa: CSAPTAIRGMNTEAFF

j_call: TRBJ2-1
d_call: TRBD2
clone_size: few
v_call: TRBV20-1
cdr3_aa: CSARDPRGYREQFF

j_call: TRBJ2-6
d_call: .
clone_size: many
v_call: TRBV27
cdr3_aa: CASSLYAGSGANVLTF

j_call: TRBJ2-1
d_call: .
clone_size: many
v_call: TRBV10-3
cdr3_aa: CAIASQGGQLDEQFF

j_call: TRBJ2-2
d_call: .
clone_size: many
v_call: TRBV6-2/TRBV6-3
cdr3_aa: CASSLLFGLVAGELFF

j_call: TRBJ2-5
d_call: .
clone_size: few
v_call: TRBV7-9
cdr3_aa: CASSTRPGPGWETQYF

j_call: TRBJ2-4
d_call: .
clone_size: many
v_call: TRBV20-1
cdr3_aa: CSASEPGQNIQYF

j_call: TRBJ1-5
d_call: .
clone_size: many
v_call: TRBV12-2
cdr3_aa: CASRFRRGNQPQHF

j_call: TRBJ2-5
d_call: TRBD2
clone_size: many
v_call: TRBV4-3
cdr3_aa: CASSQRAGGLGGETQYF

j_call: TRBJ2-1
d_call: .
clone_size: many
v_call: TRBV7-6
cdr3_aa: CASSLAGSSYNEQFF

j_call: TRBJ2-1
d_call: .
clone_size: few
v_call: TRBV7-2
cdr3_aa: CASSSSLMRNEQFF

j_call: TRBJ1-5
d_call: .
clone_size: few
v_call: TRBV20-1
cdr3_aa: CSAAQGLYSNQPQHF

j_call: TRBJ2-4
d_call: .
clone_size: .
v_call: TRBV20-1
cdr3_aa: CSVEGIAKNIQYF

j_call: TRBJ1-2
d_call: TRBD1
clone_size: many
v_call: TRBV25-1
cdr3_aa: CASSEKDRVERGYTF

j_call: TRBJ2-5
d_call: TRBD2
clone_size: .
v_call: TRBV19
cdr3_aa: CASSTRLAGLQETQYF

j_call: TRBJ1-4
d_call: TRBD1
clone_size: few
v_call: TRBV6-6
cdr3_aa: CASSPGTGTNEKLFF

j_call: TRBJ2-5
d_call: .
clone_size: .
v_call: TRBV6-1
cdr3_aa: CASAGRETQYF

j_call: TRBJ2-5
d_call: .
clone_size: few
v_call: TRBV5-5
cdr3_aa: CASSLKEQGLNQETQYF

j_call: TRBJ2-1
d_call: .
clone_size: few
v_call: TRBV29-1
cdr3_aa: CSVATDPRYNEQFF